The 20 T cell receptor beta chains presented below share a single source sample, sequenced in a study of cytomegalovirus exposure and HLA in healthy donors. The PCR used 60 Vbeta and 13 Jbeta primers. The data were produced by immunoSEQ multiplex PCR, yet TCRdb's version contains in-frame clones alone and is incomplete. This sample's clone table lists around 100,000 clones. Sequenced material: PBMCs. These TCRs come from a man aged 40-49 years in good health and CMV-seropositive.

The V gene is TRBV18, the J gene TRBJ1-1, with TRBD1 matching 7 bases. The length of the CDR3 is 15 residues. Germline V lookup: CDR1 KGHSH, CDR2 LQKENI. V gave up 3 bases and J gave up 0 bases; unmatched junction bases: 4. The CDR3 DNA follows: TGTGCCAGCTCACCGTGGGACAGCATGAACACTGAAGCTTTCTTT. It specifies CASSPWDSMNTEAFF.

The chain couples TRBV27 to TRBJ2-1, with 15 bases that match TRBD2. V trimming: 4 bases; J trimming: 5 bases; junction bases outside the gene matches: 12. The CDR3 consists of 19 residues. Germline V gene lookup returns CDR1 MNHEY and CDR2 SMNVEV (reference sequence). The CDR3 DNA is TGTGCCAGCAGTTCACACACCGGGACTAGCGGGAGGTGGCACAATGAGCAGTTCTTC. Amino acids: CASSSHTGTSGRWHNEQFF.

Note on this clone: Given the absence of the conserved phenylalanine or tryptophan at the CDR3 end, a read error is likely. The DNA is omitted, as the CDR3 cannot be located on it reliably, and the CDR3 follows TCRdb's listing. The rearrangement links TRBV10-3 to TRBJ2-3; the listed D gene, TRBD2, was not tested against the DNA. The CDR3 numbers 16 amino acids, ends counted. CDR1 is ENHRY, CDR2 SYGVKD, per germline. CDR3 residues: CAISESQVGGTSGRFR.

This rearrangement joins TRBV7-9 to TRBJ2-2; 7 bases map to TRBD2. The CDR3 sequence is 16 residues long. Trimming cost V 2 bases and J 4 bases; bases outside gene matches: 7. Germline CDR1 and CDR2: SEHNR and FQNEAQ (reference sequence). In DNA form, the CDR3 reads TGTGCCAGCAGCTTACAAGGCGGGAGCGTCACCGGGGAGCTGTTTTTT. It specifies CASSLQGGSVTGELFF.

Concerning this clone: Germline and junction disagree at one end, which may indicate a read error. J is TRBJ2-7 and V is TRBV28; perhaps TRBD1 as D (5 bases). Germline V gene data show CDR1 as MDHEN and CDR2 as SYDVKM. This CDR3 is 12 amino acids long. The CDR3 nucleotides read TGTGCCAGCAGTTTATACCAGGGCCCTCATAGATTC. The encoded protein is CASSLYQGPHRF.

The rearrangement uses TRBV27 and TRBJ2-7, with TRBD1 identical over 10 bases. The CDR3 is made up of 15 amino acids. Germline trimming cut 5 bases from V and 4 bases from J; bases unmatched to any gene: 8. Germline V gives CDR1 MNHEY, CDR2 SMNVEV (reference sequence). CDR3 loop: CASSRSGTGVYEQYF. CDR3 nucleotides: TGTGCCAGCAGTCGATCCGGGACAGGGGTTTACGAGCAGTACTTC.

J is TRBJ2-7 and V is TRBV30; 10 bases match TRBD2. The length of the CDR3 is 14 residues. Germline V gene sequence: CDR1 GTSNPN, CDR2 SVGIG (reference sequence). V shed 4 bases, J shed 1 base, and the junction held 4 bases outside the gene matches. CDR3 DNA: TGTGCCTGGATAGGGACTAGCGCTTCCTACGAGCAGTACTTC. Its protein product is CAWIGTSASYEQYF.

The CDR3 is CASSEAGTGGWNTIYF. Here the CDR3 DNA reads TGTGCCAGCAGTGAGGCGGGGACAGGGGGCTGGAACACCATATATTTT. The V and J genes are TRBV25-1 and TRBJ1-3; 12 nucleotides align to TRBD1. The germline V gene encodes CDR1 MGHDK and CDR2 SYGVNS. J was trimmed by 7 bases and V by 3 bases; bases with no gene match: 7. The CDR3 covers 16 residues.

Here the CDR3 DNA reads TGTGCCTGGAAGTCAGGGGGCAAAAACATTCAGTACTTC. It encodes CAWKSGGKNIQYF. The gene calls are TRBV30 and TRBJ2-4, with 7 bases that match TRBD1. V shed 4 bases, J shed 3 bases, and the junction held 3 bases outside the gene matches. The length of the CDR3 is 13 residues. Looked up from germline, CDR1 is GTSNPN and CDR2 is SVGIG (reference sequence).

The chain combines TRBV6-5 with TRBJ2-3; perhaps TRBD2 as D (5 bases). The length of the CDR3 is 14 residues. Trimming removed 7 bases at V and 0 bases at J, with 11 bases between. Germline V gene data show CDR1 as MNHEY and CDR2 as SVGAGI. The CDR3 is CASTRGLSTDTQYF. The CDR3 DNA reads as TGTGCCAGCACCCGCGGACTGAGCACAGATACGCAGTATTTT.

V and J are TRBV28 and TRBJ2-3, with a possible D match to TRBD2 (6 bases). Germline V gene sequence: CDR1 MDHEN, CDR2 SYDVKM. The CDR3 consists of 15 residues. Trimming left V 6 bases short and J 10 bases short, with 23 bases between. The CDR3 region is CASSHSQGGPSSQYF. The CDR3 coding sequence is TGTGCCAGCAGCCACTCTCAAGGAGGGCCAAGCTCGCAGTATTTT.

This rearrangement joins TRBV5-1 to TRBJ2-7; D is possibly TRBD2 (5 bases). The CDR3 contains 19 residues. V was cut by 0 bases and J by 2 bases, with 24 bases left in between. The germline V gene has CDR1 SGHRS and CDR2 YFSETQ. The CDR3 nucleotides read TGCGCCAGCAGCTTGGATGTACCGAGGGTCGCCCTGAATACCTACGAGCAGTACTTC. Translated: CASSLDVPRVALNTYEQYF.

Written as DNA, the CDR3 is TGTGCCAGCAGACAGGGACAGCTTGAAGCTTTCTTT. It encodes CASRQGQLEAFF. V usage is TRBV27 and J usage is TRBJ1-1; 7 bases line up with TRBD1. The germline CDR1 and CDR2 sequences are MNHEY and SMNVEV (reference sequence). The CDR3 spans 12 residues. V was pared by 6 bases and J by 7 bases, with 5 bases of the junction left unmatched.

The V and J genes are TRBV5-6 and TRBJ2-1; TRBD1 is a possible D gene (6 bases). Trimming cost V 1 base and J 7 bases, with 9 bases left between them. The CDR3 covers 13 residues. CDR1 is SGHDT, CDR2 YYEEEE, per germline. The CDR3 protein is CASSLQQGNEQFF. The CDR3 nucleotides are TGTGCCAGCAGCTTGCAGCAGGGGAATGAGCAGTTCTTC. Full variable domain (missing parts from reference TRBV5-6 and TRBJ2-1): DAGVTQSPTHLIKTRGQQVTLRCSPKSGHDTVSWYQQALGQGPQFIFQYYEEEERQRGNFPDRFSGHQFPNYSSELNVNALLLGDSALYLCASSLQQGNEQFFGPGTRLTVL.

The CDR3 protein is CASRRGLAGGKTGELFF. The DNA of the CDR3 is TGTGCCAGCAGGAGGGGGCTAGCGGGAGGAAAAACCGGGGAGCTGTTTTTT. This rearrangement joins TRBV27 to TRBJ2-2; TRBD2 matches 11 bases. Unmatched junction bases numbered 11, after V lost 6 bases and J lost 5 bases. CDR3 size: 17 residues. Germline values: CDR1 MNHEY, CDR2 SMNVEV (reference sequence).

In nucleotides, the CDR3 is TGTGCCAGCATCCTTGAGCGTTTTCTTAGCTCCTACAATGAGCAGTTCTTC. This translates into CASILERFLSSYNEQFF. This chain uses TRBV5-8 with TRBJ2-1, with no clear D. Germline CDR1 and CDR2: SGHTS and YDEGEE. The CDR3 is 17 amino acids. V lost 6 bases and J lost 0, with 19 bases in between.

V and J are TRBV6-5 and TRBJ1-2; 7 nucleotides agree with TRBD1. Germline CDR1 reads MNHEY; CDR2 reads SVGAGI. Losses at the gene ends were 1 base for V and 8 bases for J; bases not matched to a gene: 7. CDR3 size: 14 residues. The CDR3 loop is CASSYFKQGSGYTF. CDR3 DNA sequence: TGTGCCAGCAGTTACTTCAAACAGGGGAGCGGCTACACCTTC.

The chain uses TRBV6-1 and TRBJ2-7, with 11 bases fitting TRBD1. The CDR3 contains 15 residues. Trimming took 1 base from V and 2 from J; bases not matched to a gene: 1. Germline loops: CDR1 MNHNS, CDR2 SASEGT. The CDR3 sequence: CASSEGGQGAYEQYF. As DNA, the CDR3 is TGTGCCAGCAGTGAAGGGGGACAGGGGGCCTACGAGCAGTACTTC.

V is TRBV19 and J is TRBJ1-1; 7 bases are shared with TRBD1. CDR1 LNHDA and CDR2 SQIVND come from the germline V gene (reference sequence). V was clipped by 2 bases and J by 5 bases; unmatched bases: 2. The CDR3 has 13 residues. The CDR3 spells CASSIFRGTEAFF. In DNA form, the CDR3 reads TGTGCCAGTAGTATATTCAGGGGGACTGAAGCTTTCTTT.

J is TRBJ1-1 and V is TRBV18; no reliable D call. The CDR3 runs to 13 residues. V lost 6 bases and J lost 0, with 8 bases in between. Germline CDR1 reads KGHSH; CDR2 reads LQKENI. CDR3 DNA: TGTGCCAGCTCCGCGTCCTTGAACACTGAAGCTTTCTTT. Its translation: CASSASLNTEAFF.